These 27 T cell receptor beta chains share one sample of origin, sequenced in a study of blood T cell repertoires in COVID-19. The protocol was immunoSEQ multiplex PCR, while the TCRdb copy is restricted to in-frame clones and leaves out a portion. The table has 120,000 to 150,000 clones, 80% seen once. The sequencing input was peripheral blood. The receptors were sampled from a man in his sixties with active or convalescent COVID-19.

Note on this clone: In the same sample, other DNA sequences code for this CDR3. CDR3 in amino acids: CASSYRGGGYTF. The CDR3 DNA reads TGTGCCAGCAGTTACAGGGGAGGTGGCTACACCTTC. V is TRBV6-5 and J is TRBJ1-2, with a tentative D call TRBD1 (5 bases). The CDR3 loop spans 12 amino acids. The V end lost 2 bases, the J end lost 7 bases, and 8 bases lay between the germline ends. From germline, CDR1 is MNHEY and CDR2 SVGAGI.

The chain is built from TRBV7-2 and TRBJ1-2, with 8 nucleotides matching TRBD1. In germline, CDR1 is SGHTA, CDR2 FQGNSA. The CDR3 length is 13 residues. Unmatched junction bases numbered 2, after V lost 4 bases and J lost 4 bases. The DNA for the CDR3 is TGTGCCAGCAGCTCGACAGGGGCCTATGGCTACACCTTC. It translates to CASSSTGAYGYTF.

The J gene is TRBJ1-5, the V gene TRBV4-1, with 8 positions matching TRBD1. The germline CDR1 and CDR2 sequences are MGHRA and YSYEKL. V dropped 0 bases and J dropped 7; count of bases not matched to a gene: 17. This CDR3 is 19 amino acids long. Here the CDR3 DNA reads TGCGCCAGCAGCCAAGAAGGGTCGAGGGGACAGGCCCCCGGACAGCCCCAGCATTTT. Its protein product is CASSQEGSRGQAPGQPQHF.

The chain is built from TRBV6-5 and TRBJ2-1; 13 bases are a match to TRBD2. CDR1 is MNHEY and CDR2 is SVGAGI in the germline V gene. This CDR3 region has 14 residues. V shed 8 bases, J shed 15 bases, and the junction held 13 bases outside the gene matches. The CDR3 nucleotides are TGTGCCAGCGGTACTAGCGGGAGGGCCACCCACCCGTTCTTC. Its translation: CASGTSGRATHPFF.

The rearrangement joins TRBV27 to TRBJ2-7; maybe TRBD2 (6 bases). V was trimmed by 3 bases and J by 2 bases, leaving 11 bases between them. This CDR3 comprises 14 residues. The germline gives CDR1 MNHEY, CDR2 SMNVEV (reference sequence). The CDR3 loop is CASSFRESAYEQYF. The CDR3 region has the DNA TGTGCCAGCAGTTTCCGGGAGTCCGCCTACGAGCAGTACTTC.

The rearrangement links TRBV27 to TRBJ1-1; TRBD1 matches at 8 bases. The ends lost 7 bases at V and 3 bases at J; junction bases unmatched: 4. The CDR3 length is 13 residues. Germline V gene lookup returns CDR1 MNHEY and CDR2 SMNVEV (reference sequence). For the CDR3, the DNA is TGTGCCAGCACGGACAGGGCTTACACTGAAGCTTTCTTT. Its translation is CASTDRAYTEAFF.

The chain joins TRBV6-5 to TRBJ2-1, with D possibly TRBD2 on 6 matching bases. Germline lookup yields CDR1 MNHEY and CDR2 SVGAGI. V was clipped by 5 bases and J by 4 bases, with 15 bases between them. The CDR3 extends over 15 amino acids. Here the CDR3 reads CASSTGLGTYNEQFF. DNA for the CDR3: TGTGCCAGCAGTACGGGACTCGGCACATACAATGAGCAGTTCTTC.

This sequence joins TRBV18 and TRBJ1-3, with TRBD1 as a possible D gene (6 bases). This CDR3 comprises 15 residues. Trimming stripped 3 bases from V and 4 bases from J, with 13 bases between. The germline gives CDR1 KGHSH, CDR2 LQKENI. The CDR3: CASSPAGAGGNTIYF. The CDR3 nucleotides are TGTGCCAGCTCACCGGCGGGGGCTGGCGGAAACACCATATATTTT.

In its sample, this clone was seen once. The V gene is TRBV5-6, the J gene TRBJ2-3, with 8 nucleotides matching TRBD1. Germline V gives CDR1 SGHDT, CDR2 YYEEEE. This CDR3 contains 15 residues. The J segment lost 1 base and the V segment lost 4 bases, leaving 5 bases of the junction unmatched. The CDR3 is CASSTGTGRTDTQYF. CDR3 DNA: TGTGCCAGCAGCACGGGGACAGGTCGCACAGATACGCAGTATTTT.

This rearrangement joins TRBV10-3 to TRBJ2-1; 10 bases are a match to TRBD1. CDR3 length: 18 residues. Losses at the gene ends were 0 bases for V and 2 bases for J; bases not matched to a gene: 7. CDR1 ENHRY and CDR2 SYGVKD come from the germline V gene. In nucleotides, the CDR3 is TGTGCCATCAGTGAGTCGAACCCAGGACAGGGGGCCTACAATGAGCAGTTCTTC. Its protein is CAISESNPGQGAYNEQFF.

The CDR3: CASSTRQTNSPLHF. The CDR3 DNA reads TGTGCCAGCAGCACACGACAGACGAATTCACCCCTCCACTTT. The rearrangement links TRBV5-4 to TRBJ1-6; weak D call: TRBD1 (5 bases). The V gene lost 4 bases and the J gene lost 7 bases, with 12 bases spanning the gap. The CDR3 is made up of 14 amino acids. Per germline, CDR1 SGHNT and CDR2 YYREEE (reference sequence).

This clone was recorded a few times. The chain links TRBV6-5 to TRBJ2-1, with D tentatively TRBD2 (6 bases). There are 12 residues in the CDR3. CDR1 is MNHEY, CDR2 SVGAGI, per germline. The ends were cut back, 6 bases at V and 5 bases at J, with 8 bases in the middle. The CDR3 is CASSRTNNEQFF. In DNA form, the CDR3 reads TGTGCCAGCAGCAGGACTAACAATGAGCAGTTCTTC.

The chain uses TRBV6-5 and TRBJ2-1; perhaps TRBD1 as D (6 bases). The germline gives CDR1 MNHEY, CDR2 SVGAGI. There are 15 residues in the CDR3. With 8 bases removed from V and 9 bases from J, the gap between germline ends came to 23 bases. Here the CDR3 reads CASHDNIQGRGEQFF. The DNA for the CDR3 is TGTGCCAGCCACGATAACATACAGGGCCGGGGTGAGCAGTTCTTC.

This CDR3 reads CASSLIGAGTRGYTF. CDR3 bases: TGTGCCAGCAGCTTAATCGGGGCGGGGACCCGTGGCTACACCTTC. This rearrangement joins TRBV7-9 to TRBJ1-2, with D perhaps TRBD1 (5 bases). This CDR3 spans 15 amino acids. CDR1 and CDR2 (germline): SEHNR, FQNEAQ (reference sequence). Trimming pared 2 bases from V and 7 bases from J, leaving 17 bases between. The full variable domain, in which reference TRBV7-9 and TRBJ1-2 provide the parts outside the CDR3, is DTGVSQNPRHKITKRGQNVTFRCDPISEHNRLYWYRQTLGQGPEFLTYFQNEAQLEKSRLLSDRFSAERPKGSFSTLEIQRTEQGDSAMYLCASSLIGAGTRGYTFGSGTRLTVV.

The J gene is TRBJ1-5, the V gene TRBV2; D is unclear. CDR1 and CDR2 (germline): SNHLY, FYNNEI. V was cut by 6 bases and J by 6 bases, with 12 bases left in between. The CDR3 is 13 residues long. The CDR3 DNA is TGTGCCAGCAGAGACTCGTTACTTCAGCCCCAGCATTTT. Translating it yields CASRDSLLQPQHF.

This chain joins TRBV5-1 and TRBJ2-2; a weak D match, TRBD1 (6 bases). V was clipped by 6 bases and J by 0 bases, with 12 bases between them. Germline loops: CDR1 SGHRS, CDR2 YFSETQ. CDR3 size: 15 residues. The CDR3 DNA follows: TGCGCCAGCAAACAGGGAAACCCGAACACCGGGGAGCTGTTTTTT. This gives the protein CASKQGNPNTGELFF.

This sequence joins TRBV30 and TRBJ1-1, with 10 bases fitting TRBD1. Per the germline V gene, CDR1 is GTSNPN and CDR2 is SVGIG (reference sequence). The length of the CDR3 is 15 residues. J was trimmed by 0 bases and V by 1 base; bases with no gene match: 2. The CDR3 reads CAWSGQGALNTEAFF. CDR3 nucleotides: TGTGCCTGGAGTGGACAGGGGGCATTGAACACTGAAGCTTTCTTT.

This chain connects TRBV7-2 to TRBJ2-1; unclear D gene. Germline-derived CDR1 and CDR2 are SGHTA and FQGNSA. Trimming took off 0 bases at V and 8 bases at J, with 11 bases between the two ends. This CDR3 spans 14 amino acids. CDR3 region: CASSLAPVEDEQFF. The CDR3 bases are TGTGCCAGCAGCTTAGCCCCGGTAGAGGATGAGCAGTTCTTC.

This clone was observed a handful of times. The DNA for the CDR3 is TGTGCCCCACTCCGGACTTCTAGCAATCAGCCCCAGCATTTT. It specifies CAPLRTSSNQPQHF. The chain couples TRBV5-3 to TRBJ1-5; no firm D call. TRBV5-3 is an ORF; its function is uncertain. This CDR3 region has 14 residues. The V gene lost 10 bases and the J gene lost 0 bases, with 14 bases spanning the gap.

V is TRBV27 and J is TRBJ2-7; D is uncertain. Looked up from germline, CDR1 is MNHEY and CDR2 is SMNVEV (reference sequence). The V gene lost 6 bases and the J gene lost 6 bases, with 18 bases spanning the gap. This CDR3 spans 14 amino acids. The CDR3 reads CASRPPQTGSEQYF. DNA for the CDR3: TGTGCCAGCAGGCCCCCACAGACCGGATCCGAGCAGTACTTC.

The chain links TRBV6-6 to TRBJ1-5; D possibly corresponds to TRBD1 (6 bases). The germline gives CDR1 MNHNY, CDR2 SVGAGI (reference sequence). The CDR3 totals 18 residues. Trimming took 5 bases from V and 5 from J, leaving 25 bases between them. The CDR3 spells CASSRRYWDNKQDQPQHF. The CDR3 region has the DNA TGTGCCAGCAGTCGGCGATATTGGGACAATAAGCAGGATCAGCCCCAGCATTTT.

CDR3 sequence reads: CAISESSGSANEQFF. The CDR3 region has the DNA TGTGCCATCAGTGAGTCAAGCGGGAGCGCCAATGAGCAGTTCTTC. The J gene is TRBJ2-1, the V gene TRBV10-3, with TRBD2 identical over 8 bases. The CDR3 is 15 residues long. Trimming took 0 bases from V and 6 from J; bases not matched to a gene: 4. CDR1 ENHRY and CDR2 SYGVKD come from the germline V gene.

The chain employs TRBV29-1 and TRBJ2-7; D is possibly TRBD1 (6 bases). V was pared by 3 bases and J by 1 base, with 13 bases between. This CDR3 spans 14 amino acids. Germline values: CDR1 SQVTM, CDR2 ANQGSEA. The CDR3 is CSVEDSGYSYEQYF. The DNA for the CDR3 is TGCAGCGTTGAGGACAGCGGTTATTCCTACGAGCAGTACTTC.

The gene calls are TRBV18 and TRBJ1-1, with 9 bases fitting TRBD1. With V trimmed by 2 bases and J by 0 bases, 4 bases remained unmatched. CDR1 and CDR2 from the germline V gene are KGHSH and LQKENI. There are 16 residues in the CDR3. The CDR3 region has the DNA TGTGCCAGCTCACCAAGGGACAGGGCAATGAACACTGAAGCTTTCTTT. It is translated as CASSPRDRAMNTEAFF.

The chain carries TRBV18 and TRBJ1-4, with 7 bases matching TRBD1. Germline V lookup: CDR1 KGHSH, CDR2 LQKENI. The V gene end was trimmed by 2 bases and the J gene end by 4 bases; junction bases not matched to a gene: 13. This CDR3 contains 18 residues. The CDR3 sequence: CASSPVPTGYRGNEKLFF. The CDR3 DNA reads as TGTGCCAGCTCACCAGTTCCTACTGGGTACAGGGGTAATGAAAAACTGTTTTTT.

CDR3 loop: CASSSPRAGYSDSPLHF. CDR3 bases: TGTGCCAGCAGTTCCCCGAGAGCGGGGTATAGTGATTCACCCCTCCACTTT. J is TRBJ1-6 and V is TRBV27; D remains unclear. This CDR3 contains 17 residues. V lost 4 bases, J lost 8 bases, and 21 bases lay in between. Germline CDR1 and CDR2: MNHEY and SMNVEV (reference sequence).

The V and J genes are TRBV6-2 or TRBV6-3 and TRBJ2-1, with a tentative D call TRBD1 (5 bases). V was clipped by 6 bases and J by 0 bases, with 21 bases between them. The CDR3 length is 18 residues. Germline values: CDR1 MNHEY, CDR2 SVGEGT. The DNA of the CDR3 is TGTGCCAGCAGACCTCGGTGGCAGGGAATGGGCTCCTACAATGAGCAGTTCTTC. This gives the protein CASRPRWQGMGSYNEQFF.